This T cell receptor (beta chain) was captured by sequencing in a study of shared clonotypes between healthy human individuals. A remark on this clone: What it binds is unknown. This sample includes further DNA sequences coding for the same CDR3.

CDR1 is MNHEY, CDR2 SVGAGI, per germline. V was clipped by 5 bases and J by 2 bases, with 10 bases between them. The CDR3 totals 14 residues. It was CD45RO-negative cells, positively selected for CCR7, that made up naive CD8 cells, with terminally differentiated effector memory CD45RA+ cells excluded. Assay used: immunoSEQ multiplex PCR; TCRdb lists only in-frame clones, some missing. This table holds about 1,800,000 clones, over 85% found once. Whole-study findings and limits: The authors expected sequencing depth to affect clonotype sharing among donors.

The TCR originated in a young man in good health. This chain connects TRBV6-5 to TRBJ2-1; tentatively, D is TRBD2 (6 bases). The sample taken for sequencing was naive CD8+ T cells sorted from blood. The CDR3 coding sequence is TGTGCCAGCAGTCGGGACTCAGCCTACAATGAGCAGTTCTTC. Translating it yields CASSRDSAYNEQFF.